This TCR beta chain was retrieved from a study of T-cell memory formation after mild COVID-19. TCRdb reanalysed the 5' RACE reads using MiXCR and keeps one entry per CDR3 protein. Here the sample spans some 450,000 distinct CDR3 sequences, about a sixth being singletons. This CDR3 region has 14 residues. Germline V gene data show CDR1 as SGHTA and CDR2 as FQGNSA. Germline trimming cut 3 bases from V and 8 bases from J; bases unmatched to any gene: 5. The V call is TRBV7-2, the J call TRBJ2-4; 9 positions agree with TRBD1. This sequence originates from a young man who had mild COVID-19 (a few samples of this study predate the infection). Cell type and time point are not known. Sequencing was carried out using PBMCs or a T cell subset sorted from them (not recorded which). The chain's CDR3 is CASSFTGGRDIQYF. In DNA, the CDR3 is TGTGCCAGCAGCTTTACAGGGGGCAGGGACATTCAGTACTTC.